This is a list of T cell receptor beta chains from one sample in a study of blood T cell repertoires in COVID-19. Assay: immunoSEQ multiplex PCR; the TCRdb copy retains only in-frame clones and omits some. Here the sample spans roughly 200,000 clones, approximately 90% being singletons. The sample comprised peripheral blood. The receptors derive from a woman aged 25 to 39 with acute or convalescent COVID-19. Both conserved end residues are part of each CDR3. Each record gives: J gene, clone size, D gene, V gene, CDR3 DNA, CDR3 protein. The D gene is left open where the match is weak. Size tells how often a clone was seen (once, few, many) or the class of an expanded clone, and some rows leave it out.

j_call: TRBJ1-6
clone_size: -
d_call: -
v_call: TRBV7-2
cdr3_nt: TGTGCCAGCAGCTTAGTTTGGACAACCGATTCACCCCTCCACTTT
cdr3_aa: CASSLVWTTDSPLHF

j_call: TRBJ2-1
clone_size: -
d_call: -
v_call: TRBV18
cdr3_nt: TGTGCCAGCTCACCATGGGCCATCAGGGGCCCCTACAATGAGCAGTTCTTC
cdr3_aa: CASSPWAIRGPYNEQFF

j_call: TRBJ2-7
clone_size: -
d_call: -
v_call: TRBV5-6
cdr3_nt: TGTGCCAGCAGCTTGGCAGGGATCTCCTACGAGCAGTACTTC
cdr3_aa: CASSLAGISYEQYF

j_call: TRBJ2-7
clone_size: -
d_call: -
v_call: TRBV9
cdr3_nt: TGTGCCAGCAGCCCCCGCCGTAGTGTTCTGACCTACGAGCAGTACTTC
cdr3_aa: CASSPRRSVLTYEQYF

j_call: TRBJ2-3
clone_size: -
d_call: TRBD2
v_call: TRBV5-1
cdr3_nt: TGCGCCAGCAGCGAACTAGCGGGAATCACAGATACGCAGTATTTT
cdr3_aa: CASSELAGITDTQYF

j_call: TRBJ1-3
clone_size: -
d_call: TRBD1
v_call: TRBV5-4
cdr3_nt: TGTGCCAGCAGCGATAAGACAGGGGAGAACACCATATATTTT
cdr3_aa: CASSDKTGENTIYF

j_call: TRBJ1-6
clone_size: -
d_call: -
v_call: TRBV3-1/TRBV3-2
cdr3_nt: TGTGCCAGCAGCCAAGAGGGCAGGAATAATTCACCCCTCCACTTT
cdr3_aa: CASSQEGRNNSPLHF

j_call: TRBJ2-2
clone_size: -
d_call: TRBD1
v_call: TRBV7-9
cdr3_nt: TGTGCCAGCAGCCTAAACCAGGGGGCGCTTGTATACGGGGAGCTGTTTTTT
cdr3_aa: CASSLNQGALVYGELFF

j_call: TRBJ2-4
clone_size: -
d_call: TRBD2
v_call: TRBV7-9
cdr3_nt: TGTGCCAGCAGCTTAGGGGTAGCGGGGGGAGCCAAAAACATTCAGTACTTC
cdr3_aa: CASSLGVAGGAKNIQYF

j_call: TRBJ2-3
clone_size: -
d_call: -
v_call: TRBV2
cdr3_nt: TGTGCCAGCTGCGAAACAGATACGCAGTATTTT
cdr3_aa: CASCETDTQYF

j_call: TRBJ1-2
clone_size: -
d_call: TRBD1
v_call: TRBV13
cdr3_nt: TGTGCCAGCAGCCTCACCACGGGACAGGGGGCTGTTGGCTACACCTTC
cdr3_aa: CASSLTTGQGAVGYTF

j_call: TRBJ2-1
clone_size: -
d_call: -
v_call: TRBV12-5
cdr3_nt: TGTGCTAGTGGTTTGGCGATTGGGGGGACCTCCTACAATGAGCAGTTCTTC
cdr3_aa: CASGLAIGGTSYNEQFF

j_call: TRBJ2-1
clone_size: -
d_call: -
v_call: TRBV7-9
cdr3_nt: TGTGCCAGCAGCTTAATCGGTTTCGGGAATGAGCAGTTCTTC
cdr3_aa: CASSLIGFGNEQFF

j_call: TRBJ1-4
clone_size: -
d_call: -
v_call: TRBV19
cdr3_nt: TGTGCCAGTATGAGGGGGACGGGGAGTGAAAAACTGTTTTTT
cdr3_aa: CASMRGTGSEKLFF

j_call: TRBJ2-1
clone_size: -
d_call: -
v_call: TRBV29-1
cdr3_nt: TGCAGCGTCCGCCCCCAGTTTAGGGGTGAATACAATGAGCAGTTCTTC
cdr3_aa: CSVRPQFRGEYNEQFF

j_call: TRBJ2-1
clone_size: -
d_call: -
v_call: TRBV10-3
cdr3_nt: TGTGCCATCAGTGAAAGACGGACTACCTACAATGAGCAGTTCTTC
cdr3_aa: CAISERRTTYNEQFF

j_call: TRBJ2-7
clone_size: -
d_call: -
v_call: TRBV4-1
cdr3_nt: TGCGCCAGCAGCCAAGTTGGTGTGCGGTACGAGCAGTACTTC
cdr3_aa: CASSQVGVRYEQYF

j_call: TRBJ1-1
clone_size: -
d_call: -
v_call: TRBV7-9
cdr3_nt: TGTGCCAGCAGCTTAGGGACAGCGAACACTGAAGCTTTCTTT
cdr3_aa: CASSLGTANTEAFF

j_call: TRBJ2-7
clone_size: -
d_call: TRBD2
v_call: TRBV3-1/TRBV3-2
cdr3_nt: TGTGCCAGCAGCCAAGTCGGGAGGGCCGGGGAGCAGTACTTC
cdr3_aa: CASSQVGRAGEQYF

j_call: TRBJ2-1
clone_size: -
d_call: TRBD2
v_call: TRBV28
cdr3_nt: TGTGCCAGCACAACTAGCGGGAGGGCCCCCTTTGAGCAGTTCTTC
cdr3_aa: CASTTSGRAPFEQFF

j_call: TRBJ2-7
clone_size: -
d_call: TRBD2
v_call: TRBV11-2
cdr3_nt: TGTGCCAGCAGCTTAGGTCTAGCGGGAGGTTTGGTCGAGCAGTACTTC
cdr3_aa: CASSLGLAGGLVEQYF

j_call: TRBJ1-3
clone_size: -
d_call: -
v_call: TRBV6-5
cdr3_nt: TGTGCCAGCAGTTTATACGGCCGCGGCGGGAACACCATATATTTT
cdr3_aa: CASSLYGRGGNTIYF

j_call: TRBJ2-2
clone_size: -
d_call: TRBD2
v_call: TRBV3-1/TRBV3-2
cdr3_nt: TGTGCCAGCATTAGCGGGGTTAACACCGGGGAGCTGTTTTTT
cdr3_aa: CASISGVNTGELFF

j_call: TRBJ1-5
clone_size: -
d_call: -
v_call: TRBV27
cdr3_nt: TGTGCCAGCAGTTTAGGGGGCCCAGGGCAGCCCCAGCATTTT
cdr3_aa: CASSLGGPGQPQHF

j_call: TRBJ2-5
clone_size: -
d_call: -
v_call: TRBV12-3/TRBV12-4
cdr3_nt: TGTGCCAGCTCTCCCGGTGGGACCCAGTACTTC
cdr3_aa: CASSPGGTQYF

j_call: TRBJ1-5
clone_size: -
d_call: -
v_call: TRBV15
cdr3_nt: TGTGCCACCAGCAGCCACTATAGCAATCAGCCCCAGCATTTT
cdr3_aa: CATSSHYSNQPQHF

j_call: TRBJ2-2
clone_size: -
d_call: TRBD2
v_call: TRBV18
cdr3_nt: TGTGCCAGCTCACCATGGGCTAGCGGGAAGAACACCGGGGAGCTGTTTTTT
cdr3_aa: CASSPWASGKNTGELFF

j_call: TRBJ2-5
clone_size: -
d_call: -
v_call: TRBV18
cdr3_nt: TGTGCCAGCTCACCAGCGGGTAGCGAGGGCGAGACCCAGTACTTC
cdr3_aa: CASSPAGSEGETQYF

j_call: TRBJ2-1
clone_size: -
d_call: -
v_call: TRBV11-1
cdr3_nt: TGTGCCAGCAGCTTCGAGGTTCACTATGAGCAGTTCTTC
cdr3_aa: CASSFEVHYEQFF

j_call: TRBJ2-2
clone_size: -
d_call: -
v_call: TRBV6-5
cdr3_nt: TGTGCCAGCAGTTACTCGGCCGGGTTCGGGGAGCTGTTTTTT
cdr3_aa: CASSYSAGFGELFF

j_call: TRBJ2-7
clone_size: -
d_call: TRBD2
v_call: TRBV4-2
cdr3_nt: TGTGCCAGCAGCCATACTAGCGGGAGTCGCGAGCAGTACTTC
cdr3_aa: CASSHTSGSREQYF

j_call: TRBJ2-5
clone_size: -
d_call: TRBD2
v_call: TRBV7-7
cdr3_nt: TGTGCTAGCAGCTTAGACCTGACTAGCGTAGAGACCCAGTACTTC
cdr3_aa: CASSLDLTSVETQYF

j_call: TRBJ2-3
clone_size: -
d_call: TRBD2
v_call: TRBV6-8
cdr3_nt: TGTGCCAGCACCCAACCGGGACTAGCCCAGACAGATACGCAGTATTTT
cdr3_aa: CASTQPGLAQTDTQYF

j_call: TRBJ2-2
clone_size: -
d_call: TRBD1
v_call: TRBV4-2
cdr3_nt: TGTGCCAGCAGCCTCAGACAGGGGAGCACCGGGGAGCTGTTTTTT
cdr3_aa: CASSLRQGSTGELFF

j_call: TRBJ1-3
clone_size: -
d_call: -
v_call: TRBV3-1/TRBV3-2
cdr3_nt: TGTGCCAGCAGCCCCCGGGACTCTGGAAACACCATATATTTT
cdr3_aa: CASSPRDSGNTIYF

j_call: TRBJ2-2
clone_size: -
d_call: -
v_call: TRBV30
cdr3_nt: TGTGCCTGGGGTACTTCATTCCCCGGGGAGCTGTTTTTT
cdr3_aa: CAWGTSFPGELFF

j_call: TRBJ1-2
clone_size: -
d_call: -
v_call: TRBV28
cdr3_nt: TGTGCCAGCAGGCCGACAGAGAGAGAAGGCTACACCTTC
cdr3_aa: CASRPTEREGYTF

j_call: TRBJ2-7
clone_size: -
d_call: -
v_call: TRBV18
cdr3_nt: TGTGCCAGCTCGGCTGACACGAGCTACGAGCAGTACTTC
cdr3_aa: CASSADTSYEQYF

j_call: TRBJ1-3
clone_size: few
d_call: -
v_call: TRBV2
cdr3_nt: TGTGCCAGCAGTGAAGCGCTTCGGACATTTGGAAACACCATATATTTT
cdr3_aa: CASSEALRTFGNTIYF

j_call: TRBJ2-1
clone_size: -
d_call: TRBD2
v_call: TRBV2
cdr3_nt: TGTGCCAGCAGTCTTAGGTTGGGGACTAGCGGGTGGAGTGAGCAGTTCTTC
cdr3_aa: CASSLRLGTSGWSEQFF

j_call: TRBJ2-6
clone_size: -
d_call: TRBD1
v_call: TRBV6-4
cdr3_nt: TGTGCCAGCAGGGACCGTTCGGGACAGGACCAAGCTAGCTCTGGGGCCAACGTCCTGACTTTC
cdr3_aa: CASRDRSGQDQASSGANVLTF

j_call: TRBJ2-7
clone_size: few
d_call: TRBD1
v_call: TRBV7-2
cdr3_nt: TGTGCCAGCAGATCACCGGGACAGACCTACGAGCAGTACTTC
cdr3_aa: CASRSPGQTYEQYF

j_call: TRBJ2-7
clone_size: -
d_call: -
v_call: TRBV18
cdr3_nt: TGTGCCAGCTCACCAAGCCTCAGGGAGCAGTACTTC
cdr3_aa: CASSPSLREQYF

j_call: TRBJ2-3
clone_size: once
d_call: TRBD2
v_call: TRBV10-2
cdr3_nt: TGCGCCAGCAGAGAGCGGGAGTACAAAGATACGCAGTATTTT
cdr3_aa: CASREREYKDTQYF

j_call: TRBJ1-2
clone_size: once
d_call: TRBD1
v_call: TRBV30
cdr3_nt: TGTGCCTGTCGGGACAGCCCGGATGGCTACACCTTC
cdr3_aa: CACRDSPDGYTF

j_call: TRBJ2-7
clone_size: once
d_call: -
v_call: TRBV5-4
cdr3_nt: TGTGCCAGCAGCTCCGACAGATTCTACGAGCAGTACTTC
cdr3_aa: CASSSDRFYEQYF

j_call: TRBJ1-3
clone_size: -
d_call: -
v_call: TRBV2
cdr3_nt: TGTGCCAGCGGACAGAGCTCTGGAAACACCATATATTTT
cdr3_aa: CASGQSSGNTIYF

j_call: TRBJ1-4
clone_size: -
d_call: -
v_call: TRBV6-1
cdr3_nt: TGTGCCAGCAGTGAACAGACAACTAATGAAAAACTGTTTTTT
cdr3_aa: CASSEQTTNEKLFF

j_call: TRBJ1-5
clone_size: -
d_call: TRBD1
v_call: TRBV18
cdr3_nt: TGTGCCAGCTCACCACTTCAGGGGGCCTACAATCAGCCCCAGCATTTT
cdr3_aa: CASSPLQGAYNQPQHF

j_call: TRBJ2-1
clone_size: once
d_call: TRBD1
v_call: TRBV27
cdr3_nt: TGTGCCAGCAGTTTACGGGACAGGGAGCAGTTCTTC
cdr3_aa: CASSLRDREQFF

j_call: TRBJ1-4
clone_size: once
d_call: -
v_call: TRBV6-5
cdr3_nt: TGTGCCAGCAGGGTCGGAGTAACTAATGAAAAACTGTTTTTT
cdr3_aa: CASRVGVTNEKLFF

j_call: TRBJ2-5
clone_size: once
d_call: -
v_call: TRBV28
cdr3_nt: TGTGCCAGCAGACCCCCGTGGGGCACCCTACACCAAGAGACCCAGTACTTC
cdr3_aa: CASRPPWGTLHQETQYF

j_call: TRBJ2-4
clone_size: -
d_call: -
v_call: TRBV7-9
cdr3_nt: TGTGCCAGCGGCGACAGTTTTTACTTC
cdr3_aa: CASGDSFYF

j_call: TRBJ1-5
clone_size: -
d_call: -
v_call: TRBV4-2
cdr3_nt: TGTGCCAGCAGCCCACAGGGCAATAGCAATCAGCCCCAGCATTTT
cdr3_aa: CASSPQGNSNQPQHF

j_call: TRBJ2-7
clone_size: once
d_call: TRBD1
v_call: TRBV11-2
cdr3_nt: TGTGCCAGCAGCTTTACGGACAGGGATAACGAGCAGTACTTC
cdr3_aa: CASSFTDRDNEQYF